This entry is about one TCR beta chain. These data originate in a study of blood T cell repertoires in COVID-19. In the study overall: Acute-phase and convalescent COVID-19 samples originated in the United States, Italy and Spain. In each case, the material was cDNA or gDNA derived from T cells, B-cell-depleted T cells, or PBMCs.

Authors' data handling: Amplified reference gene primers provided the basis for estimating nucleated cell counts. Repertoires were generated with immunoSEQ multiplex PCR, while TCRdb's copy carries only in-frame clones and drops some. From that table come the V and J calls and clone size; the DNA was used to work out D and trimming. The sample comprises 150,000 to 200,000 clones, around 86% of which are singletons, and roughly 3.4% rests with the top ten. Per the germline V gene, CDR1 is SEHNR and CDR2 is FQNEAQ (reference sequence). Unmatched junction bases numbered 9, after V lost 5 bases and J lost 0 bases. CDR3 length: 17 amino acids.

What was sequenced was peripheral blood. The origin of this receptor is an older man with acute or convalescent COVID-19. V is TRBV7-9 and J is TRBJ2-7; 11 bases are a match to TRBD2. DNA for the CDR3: TGTGCCAGCAGCACCCGGGGGGGACTAGCGGTCTCCTACGAGCAGTACTTC. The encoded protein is CASSTRGGLAVSYEQYF.